One T cell receptor beta chain is described in this entry. Its target is unknown. TCRdb reprocessed the 5' RACE reads with MiXCR, giving one entry per CDR3 protein. The sample includes more than 600,000 distinct CDR3 sequences, roughly 18% of them seen just once. This record comes from a study of identical twins. General study findings and limits: Fewer insertions were carried by abundant cord blood beta clonotypes, but none was seen in memory repertoires.

These data were also reused for a study on T cells expressing NK-cell markers. This second study notes: HCMV specificity of the expanded NKG2C+ T cell clones stayed unclear.

The specimen was PBMCs. The TCR comes from a woman aged 18-30 years in good health.

CDR3 sequence: CASSLSGDIQYF. CDR3 DNA sequence: TGTGCCAGCAGTTTATCCGGGGACATTCAGTACTTC. The genes are TRBV12-3 or TRBV12-4 and TRBJ2-4, with a tentative D call TRBD2 (5 bases). The V end was cut by 2 bases, the J end by 8 bases, with 7 bases between. This CDR3 region has 12 residues.